The 9 T cell receptor beta chains listed next were all sequenced from one sample in a study of cytomegalovirus exposure and HLA in healthy donors. Amplification used 60 Vbeta primers and 13 Jbeta primers. TCRdb keeps only in-frame clones here, not all; method: immunoSEQ multiplex PCR. The sample records 130,000 to 150,000 clones, 80% being singletons. The source material was PBMCs. Receptor source: a male donor in good health and CMV-seronegative.

This chain links TRBV5-1 with TRBJ2-1; 8 bases align to TRBD2. The germline gives CDR1 SGHRS, CDR2 YFSETQ. The CDR3 length is 15 residues. With 2 bases clipped from V and 0 bases from J, the junction kept 1 base outside the gene matches. The CDR3 bases are TGCGCCAGCAGCTTCGGGGGGGCCTCCTACAATGAGCAGTTCTTC. It codes for CASSFGGASYNEQFF.

The CDR3 here is CASSLNEGTQYF. The CDR3 bases are TGTGCCAGCAGCTTGAATGAGGGGACCCAGTACTTC. The J gene is TRBJ2-5, the V gene TRBV5-4, with D perhaps matching TRBD2 (5 bases). There are 12 residues in the CDR3. The germline V gene encodes CDR1 SGHNT and CDR2 YYREEE (reference sequence). Trimming left V 1 base short and J 7 bases short, with 8 bases between.

The chain couples TRBV27 to TRBJ2-3, with D possibly matching TRBD1 (5 bases). The CDR3 sequence is 15 residues long. Germline V CDR1 and CDR2: MNHEY, SMNVEV (reference sequence). Trimming stripped 4 bases from V and 6 bases from J, with 17 bases between. The CDR3 is CASSYQRTIRDTQYF. CDR3 nucleotides: TGTGCCAGCAGTTATCAGAGGACAATTAGGGATACGCAGTATTTT.

In its sample, this clone was seen once. A read error may produce the germline difference seen at one junction end. The chain combines TRBV7-7 with TRBJ2-3, with D possibly TRBD2 on 6 matching bases. This CDR3 is 15 amino acids long. The germline CDR1 and CDR2 sequences are SSHAT and FNYEAQ (reference sequence). The CDR3 reads CASSRGLSQTDTQYF. DNA for the CDR3: TGTGCTAGCAGCCGGGGACTGAGTCAGACAGATACGCAGTATTTT.

The chain joins TRBV5-4 to TRBJ2-7; TRBD1 might be the D (6 bases). CDR3 length equals 13 residues. From germline, CDR1 is SGHNT and CDR2 YYREEE (reference sequence). Trimming shortened V by 4 bases and J by 1 base, and 9 bases separated the two germline ends. The CDR3 reads CASSAGQSYEQYF. The CDR3 coding sequence is TGTGCCAGCAGCGCCGGACAGTCCTACGAGCAGTACTTC. Looking up the rest from reference TRBV5-4 and TRBJ2-7 gives the full variable domain: ETGVTQSPTHLIKTRGQQVTLRCSSQSGHNTVSWYQQALGQGPQFIFQYYREEENGRGNFPPRFSGLQFPNYSSELNVNALELDDSALYLCASSAGQSYEQYFGPGTRLTVT.

This rearrangement joins TRBV12-5 to TRBJ2-1; no clear D gene. Per the germline V gene, CDR1 is LGHNT and CDR2 is FRNRAP. Trimming pared 1 base from V and 3 bases from J, leaving 4 bases between. The CDR3 length is 13 residues. The CDR3 reads CASGLDSYNEQFF. The CDR3, as DNA: TGTGCTAGTGGTTTGGACAGCTACAATGAGCAGTTCTTC.

This chain connects TRBV7-9 to TRBJ2-5, with 13 positions matching TRBD2. The J call may not be correct, given that the DNA end is closer to TRBJ2-7. CDR3 size: 17 residues. The germline gives CDR1 SEHNR, CDR2 FQNEAQ (reference sequence). The CDR3: CASSPRGALAGGHEQYF. For the CDR3, the DNA is TGTGCCAGCAGCCCAAGAGGCGCACTAGCGGGGGGGCACGAGCAGTACTTC.

V gene TRBV7-6 combines with J gene TRBJ1-3, with 9 bases aligning to TRBD1. Per the germline V gene, CDR1 is SGHVS and CDR2 is FNYEAQ. The CDR3 contains 15 residues. Losses at the gene ends were 3 bases for V and 4 bases for J; bases not matched to a gene: 4. The chain's CDR3 is CASSFGQGNGNTIYF. Here the CDR3 DNA reads TGTGCCAGCAGCTTCGGACAGGGGAACGGAAACACCATATATTTT.

V and J are TRBV4-3 and TRBJ2-7, with TRBD2 matching over 8 bases. The length of the CDR3 is 15 residues. Per the germline V gene, CDR1 is LGHNA and CDR2 is YSLEER. The trim removed 3 bases at V and 2 bases at J, leaving 6 bases unmatched. This CDR3 reads CASSQSGAGAYEQYF. CDR3 nucleotides: TGCGCCAGCAGCCAGTCAGGAGCGGGAGCCTACGAGCAGTACTTC.